A selection of T cell receptor beta chains follows, all from one sample in a study of shared clonotypes between healthy human individuals. Profiling relied on immunoSEQ multiplex PCR, and the TCRdb table lists in-frame clones only, not all of them. The sample lists some 2,000,000 clones; almost 96% were seen once. Specimen: naive CD4+ T cells sorted from blood. The origin of the receptors is a man aged 18 to 29 in good health. Each CDR3 is given without its conserved first and last residue.

v_call: TRBV29-1; j_call: TRBJ2-7; cdr3_aa: SVVGKPGQDLFSPHEQY
v_call: TRBV19; j_call: TRBJ1-5; cdr3_aa: ASSIVRQHYSNQPQH
v_call: TRBV10-2; j_call: TRBJ1-2; cdr3_aa: ASSLRVYRDRRHSYGYT
v_call: TRBV10-3; j_call: TRBJ2-3; cdr3_aa: AIGRLSTDTQY
v_call: TRBV19; j_call: TRBJ1-6; cdr3_aa: ASKDRGNSPLH
v_call: TRBV5-1; j_call: TRBJ1-5; cdr3_aa: ASSLERGQPQH
v_call: TRBV5-1; j_call: TRBJ2-3; cdr3_aa: ASRSPGLAAGNTQY
v_call: TRBV5-4; j_call: TRBJ2-7; cdr3_aa: ASSNRTAYEQY
v_call: TRBV5-4; j_call: TRBJ2-2; cdr3_aa: ASSLVVKDRGLSGELF
v_call: TRBV12-5; j_call: TRBJ1-2; cdr3_aa: ASGPLEQGIYGYT
v_call: TRBV29-1; j_call: TRBJ2-7; cdr3_aa: SVRKGVASYEQY
v_call: TRBV20-1; j_call: TRBJ2-5; cdr3_aa: SAPNGETQY
v_call: TRBV6-5; j_call: TRBJ1-1; cdr3_aa: ASRSMPGNTEAF
v_call: TRBV11-2; j_call: TRBJ2-7; cdr3_aa: ASSLDSYEQY
v_call: TRBV5-4; j_call: TRBJ1-2; cdr3_aa: ATVSGTSYT
v_call: TRBV5-1; j_call: TRBJ2-1; cdr3_aa: ASSLGTGVYNEQF
v_call: TRBV5-1; j_call: TRBJ1-2; cdr3_aa: ASSLFGEGSYGYT
v_call: TRBV6-6; j_call: TRBJ1-6; cdr3_aa: ASSYLVQGSPLH
v_call: TRBV2; j_call: TRBJ1-5; cdr3_aa: ASSSQGDQPQH
v_call: TRBV7-9; j_call: TRBJ1-1; cdr3_aa: ASSLNTGNTEAF
v_call: TRBV11-2; j_call: TRBJ2-7; cdr3_aa: ASSFLGLADMSSYEQY
v_call: TRBV28; j_call: TRBJ1-1; cdr3_aa: ASSSDRALGNTEAF
v_call: TRBV7-7; j_call: TRBJ2-7; cdr3_aa: ASSPGWGGSYEQY
v_call: TRBV28; j_call: TRBJ1-1; cdr3_aa: ASSTRVPPLNTEAF
v_call: TRBV11-3; j_call: TRBJ2-5; cdr3_aa: ASSFASGGGETQY
v_call: TRBV19; j_call: TRBJ2-7; cdr3_aa: ASSIAGGTKSYEQY
v_call: TRBV10-3; j_call: TRBJ2-7; cdr3_aa: AISEGKGYEQY
v_call: TRBV6-5; j_call: TRBJ1-3; cdr3_aa: ASSTTGGNGNTIY
v_call: TRBV4-1; j_call: TRBJ2-7; cdr3_aa: ASSQGVRGGNSYEQY
v_call: TRBV28; j_call: TRBJ1-2; cdr3_aa: ASSSSSIRGLNYGYT
v_call: TRBV10-2; j_call: TRBJ1-4; cdr3_aa: ASSERMLDEKLF
v_call: TRBV7-8; j_call: TRBJ1-3; cdr3_aa: ASRGASGNTIY
v_call: TRBV6-5; j_call: TRBJ2-1; cdr3_aa: ASSYRTGSYNEQF
v_call: TRBV7-3; j_call: TRBJ2-5; cdr3_aa: ASSLAGLETQY
v_call: TRBV9; j_call: TRBJ2-7; cdr3_aa: ASSAPGSGDYEQY
v_call: TRBV5-1; j_call: TRBJ2-7; cdr3_aa: ASSLTPASYEQY
v_call: TRBV5-1; j_call: TRBJ2-5; cdr3_aa: ASSFERGIQETQY
v_call: TRBV5-1; j_call: TRBJ2-5; cdr3_aa: ASSTTGQETQY
v_call: TRBV20-1; j_call: TRBJ1-4; cdr3_aa: SARDREKLF
v_call: TRBV11-1; j_call: TRBJ2-7; cdr3_aa: ASSVSFDRAYEQY
v_call: TRBV7-6; j_call: TRBJ2-3; cdr3_aa: ASSSDFTDTQY
v_call: TRBV6-5; j_call: TRBJ2-5; cdr3_aa: ASSLGGVQY
v_call: TRBV18; j_call: TRBJ2-5; cdr3_aa: ASSPGLPQETQY
v_call: TRBV28; j_call: TRBJ1-5; cdr3_aa: ASSFFTAPQH
v_call: TRBV29-1; j_call: TRBJ2-7; cdr3_aa: SVAVGYEQY
v_call: TRBV30; j_call: TRBJ1-1; cdr3_aa: ACQILANTEAF
v_call: TRBV21-1; j_call: TRBJ1-1; cdr3_aa: ASSKARVGTEAF
v_call: TRBV5-1; j_call: TRBJ2-1; cdr3_aa: ASSTGQGLAGVNEQF
v_call: TRBV29-1; j_call: TRBJ1-2; cdr3_aa: SVEERGQANYGYT
v_call: TRBV2; j_call: TRBJ2-7; cdr3_aa: ASRTVTYEQY
v_call: TRBV19; j_call: TRBJ2-1; cdr3_aa: ASSTRTSGFYNEQF
v_call: TRBV30; j_call: TRBJ1-2; cdr3_aa: AWIGVRGYT
v_call: TRBV6-5; j_call: TRBJ1-2; cdr3_aa: ASSQAGLYGYT
v_call: TRBV6-5; j_call: TRBJ2-1; cdr3_aa: ASSYGGRAIGEQF
v_call: TRBV4-1; j_call: TRBJ1-2; cdr3_aa: ASSQDRGRDGYT